The clone carrying this TCR beta chain came up a few times. Each CDR3 protein is one row after TCRdb ran MiXCR on the 5' RACE reads. The sample includes nearly 350,000 distinct CDR3 sequences, around 8.1% of them seen just once. These data are taken from a study of T cells after yellow fever vaccination. Trimming took off 4 bases at V and 0 bases at J, with 10 bases between the two ends. Germline-derived CDR1 and CDR2 are MNHEY and SVGAGI. This CDR3 is built from 16 residues. The material sequenced was PBMCs, taken 35 to 50 days after the first yellow fever vaccination. The receptor comes from a man between 18 and 29 years old who received the YFV17D yellow fever vaccine. The rearrangement joins TRBV6-5 to TRBJ1-6; D perhaps matches TRBD1 (5 bases). This chain's CDR3 is CASSWRQSSYNSPLHF. In nucleotides, the CDR3 is TGTGCCAGCAGTTGGCGACAGAGCTCCTATAATTCACCCCTCCACTTT.